This T cell receptor beta chain was profiled in a study of blood T cell repertoires in COVID-19 (dated by TCRdb to the early 2020s). Concerning the study at large: The collaborator samples originated in the United States, Italy and Spain and spanned the acute and convalescent phases of COVID-19. The material from the prospective study consisted of cDNA or gDNA derived from T cells, B-cell-depleted T cells, or PBMCs. Deeply sampled blood TCRbeta repertoires from subjects exposed to, actively infected with, or recovered from COVID-19 were included in the dataset. The repertoires were released in a freely available public database intended as a resource for research on the immune response to SARS-CoV-2. Samples were obtained from the ongoing ImmuneRACE study (first 160 participants) and from over a thousand subjects provided by 6 global collaborators. Nearly every sample came with metadata listing a de-identified subject ID, COVID-19 status, age in years and sex. HLA class I and class II types, where available, came from metadata supplied by the sample provider rather than from assay-based typing.

For this clone: Its antigen remains undetermined. Nothing much larger sits one base from this clone, and base qualities are not available.

TCRbeta CDR3 regions were amplified from genomic DNA using the immunoSEQ Assay, a bias-controlled multiplex PCR. The study's own analysis went as follows. Nucleated cell counts per sample were estimated from amplification of reference gene primers within the assay. Sequence reads were collapsed and filtered to measure the absolute abundance of every unique TCRbeta CDR3 rearrangement. For each sample, productive Simpson clonality was calculated by taking the square root of Simpson's diversity index across productive rearrangements. In TCRdb, the immuneACCESS table is reduced to in-frame sequences with V and J assigned. These tables do not hold every clone; where another copy was compared, an unresolved V gene accounts for under half, and the others remain unexplained. V, J and clone size were drawn from that table, and D and trimming were deduced from the DNA. The sample table lists about 170,000 clones, approximately 87% of them with a count of one. The ten largest clones represent approximately 10% of the sample.

The CDR3 spans 14 residues, from the cysteine through the phenylalanine. The read is trimmed to its CDR3 DNA, 42 bases read in frame from base 1. The germline V gene sets CDR1 to MNHEY and CDR2 to SVGAGI. Deletion took 5 bases off V and 0 bases off J, with a span of 8 bases between the germline ends. The paper's findings and limits, for the study overall: Clinical and demographic metadata were provided uncurated, with the amount varying by source and participant.

In Seattle, one collaborating source enrolled patients while the infection was active and tracked those patients longitudinally over the course of disease. Whole blood was collected in K2EDTA tubes by collaborating institutions according to the institutions' own protocols. For TCRbeta analysis, collaborators shipped samples as frozen whole blood, isolated PBMCs, or DNA extracted from either of those sample types. The clonotype originates from a woman aged 55-69 years with COVID-19, enrolled during active disease. The rearranged chain carries TRBV6-5 and TRBJ1-3; TRBD1 might be the D gene, on 6 matching bases. The material sequenced was peripheral blood. The CDR3 reads as follows: CASSRQVSGNTIYF. The nucleotide sequence is given as TGTGCCAGCAGTAGACAGGTCTCTGGAAACACCATATATTTT.